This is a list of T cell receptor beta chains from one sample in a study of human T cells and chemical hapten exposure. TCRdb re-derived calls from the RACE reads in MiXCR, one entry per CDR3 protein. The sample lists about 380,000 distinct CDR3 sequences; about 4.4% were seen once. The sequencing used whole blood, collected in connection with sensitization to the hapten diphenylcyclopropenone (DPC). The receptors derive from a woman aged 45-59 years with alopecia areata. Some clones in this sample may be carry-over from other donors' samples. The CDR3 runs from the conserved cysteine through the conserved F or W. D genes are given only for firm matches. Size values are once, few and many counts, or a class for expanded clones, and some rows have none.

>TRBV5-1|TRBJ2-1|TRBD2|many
CASSLDLGLAGGEQFF
TGCGCCAGCAGCTTGGACCTGGGACTAGCGGGGGGTGAGCAGTTCTTC
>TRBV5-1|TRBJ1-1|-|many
CASTPEGLGTEAFF
TGCGCCAGCACCCCCGAGGGGCTCGGCACTGAAGCTTTCTTT
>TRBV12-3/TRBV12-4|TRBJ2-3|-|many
CASSVRDLDTQYF
TGTGCCAGCAGTGTCCGGGACCTAGATACGCAGTATTTT
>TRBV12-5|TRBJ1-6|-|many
CASGLSEPGPGRPPLHF
TGTGCTAGTGGTCTTTCCGAACCGGGCCCCGGACGTCCACCCCTCCACTTT
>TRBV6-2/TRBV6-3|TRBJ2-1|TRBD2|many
CASSYARTSGGNEQFF
TGTGCCAGCAGTTACGCCCGGACTAGCGGGGGCAATGAGCAGTTCTTC
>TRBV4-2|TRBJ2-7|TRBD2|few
CASSQGGSPHEQYF
TGTGCCAGCAGCCAAGGCGGGAGTCCCCACGAGCAGTACTTC
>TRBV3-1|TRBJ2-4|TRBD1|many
CASSHRQGGAKNIQYF
TGTGCCAGCAGCCATAGACAGGGGGGTGCCAAAAACATTCAGTACTTC
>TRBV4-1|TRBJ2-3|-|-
CASSQLPRDTQYF
TGCGCCAGCAGCCAATTACCGCGCGATACGCAGTATTTT
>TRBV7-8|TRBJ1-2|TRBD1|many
CASSLALGTGGRSYGYTF
TGTGCCAGCAGCTTAGCGTTAGGGACAGGGGGCAGGAGCTATGGCTACACCTTC
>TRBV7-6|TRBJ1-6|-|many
CASSLGEGSPLHF
TGTGCCAGCAGCTTAGGCGAGGGGTCACCCCTCCACTTT
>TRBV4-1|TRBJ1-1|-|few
CASSHPVGEAFF
TGCGCCAGCAGCCATCCCGTGGGTGAAGCTTTCTTT
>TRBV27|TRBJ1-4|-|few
CASSGVPGPEKLFF
TGTGCCAGCAGTGGGGTTCCCGGTCCTGAAAAACTGTTTTTT
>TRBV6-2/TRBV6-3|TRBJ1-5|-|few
CASSYASGGNQPQHF
TGTGCCAGCAGTTACGCATCAGGAGGGAATCAGCCCCAGCATTTT
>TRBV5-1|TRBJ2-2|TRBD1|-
CASRWGAGGADTGELFF
TGCGCCAGCCGATGGGGAGCAGGGGGCGCGGACACCGGGGAGCTGTTTTTT
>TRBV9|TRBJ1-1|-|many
CASSQTNTEAFF
TGTGCCAGCAGCCAAACGAACACTGAAGCTTTCTTT
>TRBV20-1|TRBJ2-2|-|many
CSAFAGVPNTGELFF
TGCAGTGCTTTCGCAGGGGTCCCGAACACCGGGGAGCTGTTTTTT
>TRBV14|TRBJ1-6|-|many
CASSPKLTASLHF
TGTGCCAGCAGTCCTAAATTGACGGCCTCCCTCCACTTT
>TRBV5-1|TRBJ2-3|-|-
CASRLGAISFTDTQYF
TGCGCCAGCAGACTCGGGGCCATATCCTTCACAGATACGCAGTATTTT
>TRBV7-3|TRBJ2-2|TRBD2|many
CASSSAGGRTGELFF
TGTGCCAGCAGCTCAGCGGGGGGGCGGACCGGGGAGCTGTTTTTT
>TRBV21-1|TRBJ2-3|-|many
CATLAGGIDTQYF
TGTGCCACTCTAGCGGGAGGAATAGATACGCAGTATTTT
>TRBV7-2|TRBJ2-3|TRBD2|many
CASSFSGGNTDTQYF
TGTGCCAGCAGCTTTAGCGGGGGTAACACAGATACGCAGTATTTT
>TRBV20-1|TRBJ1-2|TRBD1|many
CSAYTETGSYGYTF
TGCAGTGCCTACACCGAGACAGGGAGCTATGGCTACACCTTC
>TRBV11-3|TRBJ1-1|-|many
CAGPGARGKAFF
TGTGCCGGGCCCGGGGCGCGCGGGAAAGCTTTCTTT
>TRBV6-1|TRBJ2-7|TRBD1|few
CASIFRDRDYEQYF
TGTGCCAGCATTTTCCGGGACAGGGACTACGAGCAGTACTTC
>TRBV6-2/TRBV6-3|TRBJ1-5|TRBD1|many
CARPGQGSYQPQHF
TGTGCCAGGCCGGGACAGGGGTCCTATCAGCCCCAGCATTTT
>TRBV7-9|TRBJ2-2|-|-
CASIPKGADANTGELFF
TGTGCCAGCATCCCTAAAGGGGCAGACGCGAACACCGGGGAGCTGTTTTTT